The 18 T cell receptor beta chains below were found in one sample sequenced in a study of somatic mutations in cytotoxic T cells in rheumatoid arthritis. Assay used: immunoSEQ multiplex PCR; TCRdb lists only in-frame clones, some missing. The sample lists about 17,000 clones; almost 85% were seen once. Input material: CD8+ T cells sorted from blood. These receptors were obtained from an adult with rheumatoid arthritis.

The gene calls are TRBV9 and TRBJ1-2, with D perhaps TRBD1 (5 bases). With 3 bases removed from V and 1 base from J, the gap between germline ends came to 16 bases. Germline V gene sequence: CDR1 SGDLS, CDR2 YYNGEE. The CDR3 is made up of 16 amino acids. Here the CDR3 reads CASSAPAGEFNYGYTF. CDR3 DNA: TGTGCCAGCAGCGCCCCAGCGGGGGAGTTTAACTATGGCTACACCTTC.

The chain combines TRBV30 with TRBJ2-7; possible D gene TRBD2, 6 bases. In germline, CDR1 is GTSNPN, CDR2 SVGIG (reference sequence). The length of the CDR3 is 11 residues. Trimming removed 5 bases from V and 6 bases from J, with 11 bases in between. CDR3 loop: CAWGPGGEQYF. CDR3 DNA sequence: TGTGCCTGGGGCCCCGGGGGCGAGCAGTACTTC.

This clone is deemed medium-sized. V gene TRBV29-1 combines with J gene TRBJ2-1; TRBD1 matches at 9 bases. The CDR3 length is 13 residues. Germline V CDR1 and CDR2: SQVTM, ANQGSEA. J was trimmed by 2 bases and V by 7 bases; bases with no gene match: 3. Here the CDR3 reads CSGRTGAYNEQFF. The CDR3 DNA is TGCAGCGGAAGGACAGGGGCCTACAATGAGCAGTTCTTC.

The V and J genes are TRBV30 and TRBJ1-1; D is possibly TRBD1 (5 bases). The CDR3 is 16 amino acids. V lost 0 bases to trimming and J lost 3 bases, with 17 bases between them. CDR1 and CDR2 (germline): GTSNPN, SVGIG (reference sequence). CDR3: CAWSVRGVLSDTEAFF. CDR3 coding DNA: TGTGCCTGGAGTGTACGGGGGGTTCTTAGTGACACTGAAGCTTTCTTT.

V is TRBV15 and J is TRBJ1-1, with D possibly matching TRBD1 (6 bases). From germline, CDR1 is LNHNV and CDR2 YYDKDF (reference sequence). CDR3 size: 13 residues. The V end was cut by 5 bases, the J end by 5 bases, with 12 bases between. CDR3 sequence reads: CATSRRRGTEAFF. DNA for the CDR3: TGTGCCACCAGCCGAAGGAGGGGGACTGAAGCTTTCTTT.

In its sample, this clone was seen once. The chain has TRBV25-1 and TRBJ2-2, with 8 bases fitting TRBD2. V lost 3 bases and J lost 4; bases outside the gene matches: 4. This CDR3 comprises 15 residues. The V gene's germline CDR1 is MGHDK and CDR2 SYGVNS. The CDR3 loop is CASSDGGAVTGELFF. The CDR3 coding sequence is TGTGCCAGCAGTGACGGGGGGGCGGTCACCGGGGAGCTGTTTTTT. Filled out from reference TRBV25-1 and TRBJ2-2, the complete variable domain reads EADIYQTPRYLVIGTGKKITLECSQTMGHDKMYWYQQDPGMELHLIHYSYGVNSTEKGDLSSESTVSRIRTEHFPLTLESARPSHTSQYLCASSDGGAVTGELFFGEGSRLTVL.

The chain combines TRBV29-1 with TRBJ2-1; D ambiguous. The CDR3 contains 16 residues. The germline V gene encodes CDR1 SQVTM and CDR2 ANQGSEA. Trimming stripped 5 bases from V and 1 base from J, with 18 bases between. The CDR3 sequence: CSVFSTEKASYNEQFF. The CDR3 DNA is TGCAGCGTTTTTTCGACCGAGAAGGCGTCCTACAATGAGCAGTTCTTC.

The chain uses TRBV27 and TRBJ1-6, with no clear D. There are 13 residues in the CDR3. V dropped 3 bases and J dropped 7 bases, with 7 bases sitting between them. In germline, CDR1 is MNHEY, CDR2 SMNVEV (reference sequence). CDR3 in amino acids: CASSLLRNSPLHF. The CDR3 DNA reads TGTGCCAGCAGTTTGTTGCGGAATTCACCCCTCCACTTT.

The rearrangement links TRBV4-1 to TRBJ1-5; TRBD1 matches at 9 bases. Unmatched junction bases numbered 16, after V lost 3 bases and J lost 7 bases. The CDR3 is made up of 18 amino acids. From germline, CDR1 is MGHRA and CDR2 YSYEKL. CDR3 bases: TGCGCCAGCAGCCAGGATAGAAATACCGGGACAGGGAGACAGCCCCAGCATTTT. Its protein product is CASSQDRNTGTGRQPQHF.

CDR3 region: CASSLWATNTGELFF. Here the CDR3 DNA reads TGTGCCAGCAGCTTATGGGCCACGAACACCGGGGAGCTGTTTTTT. V is TRBV7-2 and J is TRBJ2-2; D call uncertain. V lost 2 bases, J lost 0 bases, and 7 bases lay in between. CDR1 is SGHTA and CDR2 is FQGNSA in the germline V gene. This CDR3 is built from 15 residues.

The chain couples TRBV19 to TRBJ2-1; D unresolved. The germline V gene encodes CDR1 LNHDA and CDR2 SQIVND (reference sequence). The CDR3 covers 17 residues. The V end was cut by 6 bases, the J end by 0 bases, with 18 bases between. The CDR3 is CASSLGRYGSSYNEQFF. CDR3 coding DNA: TGTGCCAGTAGCCTCGGGCGTTACGGAAGCTCCTACAATGAGCAGTTCTTC.

This chain links TRBV30 with TRBJ1-2; D is unclear. The germline V and J ends were trimmed by 4 bases and 5 bases, with 23 bases remaining between them. The germline CDR1 and CDR2 sequences are GTSNPN and SVGIG (reference sequence). CDR3 size: 16 residues. CDR3 amino acids: CAWNGVPTEISYGYTF. CDR3 coding DNA: TGTGCCTGGAATGGAGTACCGACCGAAATTAGTTATGGCTACACCTTC.

V and J are TRBV12-5 and TRBJ2-2, with 14 bases aligning to TRBD2. The CDR3 runs 18 residues. CDR1 is LGHNT, CDR2 FRNRAP, per germline. J lost 7 bases, V lost 1 base, and 8 bases had no gene match. In nucleotides, the CDR3 is TGTGCTAGTGGTTTGGCCGGACTAGCGGGAGGCCGGGGCGGGGAGCTGTTTTTT. Amino acid sequence: CASGLAGLAGGRGGELFF. Using reference TRBV12-5 and TRBJ2-2 for the parts outside the CDR3, the full variable domain is DARVTQTPRHKVTEMGQEVTMRCQPILGHNTVFWYRQTMMQGLELLAYFRNRAPLDDSGMPKDRFSAEMPDATLATLKIQPSEPRDSAVYFCASGLAGLAGGRGGELFFGEGSRLTVL.

The chain has TRBV9 and TRBJ2-1; D is tentatively TRBD1 or TRBD2 (5 bases each). The CDR3 is made up of 17 amino acids. CDR1 and CDR2 (germline): SGDLS, YYNGEE. Trimming stripped 3 bases from V and 2 bases from J, with 18 bases between. CDR3 protein: CASSEVSGREPYNEQFF. The CDR3 nucleotides read TGTGCCAGCAGCGAGGTCTCGGGACGAGAACCCTACAATGAGCAGTTCTTC. The complete variable domain, with remaining parts taken from reference TRBV9 and TRBJ2-1, reads DSGVTQTPKHLITATGQRVTLRCSPRSGDLSVYWYQQSLDQGLQFLIQYYNGEERAKGNILERFSAQQFPDLHSELNLSSLELGDSALYFCASSEVSGREPYNEQFFGPGTRLTVL.

This clone occurred once. The chain has TRBV13 and TRBJ1-3; no firm D call. CDR3 length equals 11 residues. The V end lost 6 bases, the J end lost 4 bases, and 4 bases lay between the germline ends. Germline-derived CDR1 and CDR2 are PRHDT and FYEKMQ (reference sequence). This chain's CDR3 is CASREGNTIYF. The DNA for the CDR3 is TGTGCCAGCAGGGAGGGAAACACCATATATTTT.

In this sample, this clone turned up once. The J gene is TRBJ1-1, the V gene TRBV11-3, with 7 bases fitting TRBD1. Losses at the gene ends were 5 bases for V and 7 bases for J; bases not matched to a gene: 10. The CDR3 sequence is 14 residues long. Germline loops: CDR1 SGHNT, CDR2 YENEEA. This CDR3 is CASSGGRGAIEAFF. The CDR3 coding sequence is TGTGCCAGCAGCGGGGGCAGGGGGGCGATTGAAGCTTTCTTT.

This clone appeared a few times. The chain employs TRBV28 and TRBJ2-7, with TRBD1 matching 11 bases. The trim removed 4 bases at V and 2 bases at J, leaving 10 bases unmatched. This CDR3 contains 17 residues. CDR1 is MDHEN, CDR2 SYDVKM, per germline. Written as DNA, the CDR3 is TGTGCCAGCAGTTCCGGAGCGGGACAGGGGGATGCCTACGAGCAGTACTTC. Residues: CASSSGAGQGDAYEQYF.

The chain carries TRBV19 and TRBJ2-5; 10 bases match TRBD2. V lost 4 bases and J lost 3; bases outside the gene matches: 2. The germline gives CDR1 LNHDA, CDR2 SQIVND (reference sequence). This CDR3 is built from 14 residues. The CDR3 reads CASSTLAGEETQYF. CDR3 coding DNA: TGTGCCAGTAGTACGCTAGCGGGAGAAGAGACCCAGTACTTC. The whole variable domain, filled in from reference TRBV19 and TRBJ2-5, reads DGGITQSPKYLFRKEGQNVTLSCEQNLNHDAMYWYRQDPGQGLRLIYYSQIVNDFQKGDIAEGYSVSREKKESFPLTVTSAQKNPTAFYLCASSTLAGEETQYFGPGTRLLVL.